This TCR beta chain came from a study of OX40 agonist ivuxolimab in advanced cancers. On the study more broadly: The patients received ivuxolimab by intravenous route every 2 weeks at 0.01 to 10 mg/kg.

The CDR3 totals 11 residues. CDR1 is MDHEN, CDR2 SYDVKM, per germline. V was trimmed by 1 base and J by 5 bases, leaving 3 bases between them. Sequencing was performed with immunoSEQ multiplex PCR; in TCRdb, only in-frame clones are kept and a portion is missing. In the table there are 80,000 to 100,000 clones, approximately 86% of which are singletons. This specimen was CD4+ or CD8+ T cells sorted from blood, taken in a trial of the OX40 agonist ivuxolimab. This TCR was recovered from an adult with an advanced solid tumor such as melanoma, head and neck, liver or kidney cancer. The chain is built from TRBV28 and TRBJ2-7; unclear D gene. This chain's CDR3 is CASSLYHEQYF. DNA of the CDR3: TGTGCCAGCAGTTTATACCACGAGCAGTACTTC.